Below are 11 T cell receptor beta chains sequenced from a single sample in a study of vaccination effects on CD4 cells after COVID-19. TCRdb keeps only in-frame clones here, not all; method: immunoSEQ multiplex PCR. The table includes about 31,000 clones, roughly 67% detected once. Their target antigens are unknown. Antigen-specific CD4+ T cells were expanded (with viral peptide pools) by the ViraFEST assay ahead of sequencing. Subsequent to a culture period of about ten days, CD4+ T cells were isolated. BNT162b2 vaccine or mRNA-1273 vaccine was given to participants in two doses. Material: CD4+ T cells from PBMCs cultured with SARS-CoV-2 spike peptides, obtained after COVID-19 vaccination. These receptors all stem from a human donor who received a COVID-19 vaccine.

V and J are TRBV9 and TRBJ1-4, with no clear D. Trimming shortened V by 0 bases and J by 11 bases, and 17 bases separated the two germline ends. The germline V gene has CDR1 SGDLS and CDR2 YYNGEE. The CDR3 has 15 amino acids. CDR3 sequence: CASSVGSRRGGKLFF. The CDR3 coding sequence is TGTGCCAGCAGCGTAGGATCCCGGCGGGGAGGGAAACTGTTTTTT.

The table lists this clone with a few counts. The same CDR3 can be traced to other DNA sequences in this sample. The chain employs TRBV6-5 and TRBJ2-1, with 12 bases lining up with TRBD2. Germline values: CDR1 MNHEY, CDR2 SVGAGI. The CDR3 spans 16 residues. The J segment lost 5 bases and the V segment lost 0 bases, leaving 2 bases of the junction unmatched. CDR3 sequence reads: CASSYSSSGGDNEQFF. DNA of the CDR3: TGTGCCAGCAGTTACTCATCTAGCGGGGGGGACAATGAGCAGTTCTTC.

The CDR3 reads CASTKGHTSQEAFF. The CDR3 nucleotides read TGTGCCAGCACGAAAGGACACACTAGCCAAGAAGCTTTCTTT. The genes are TRBV6-5 and TRBJ1-1; the D gene is possibly TRBD1 (5 bases). The CDR3 spans 14 residues. Trimming took 7 bases from V and 8 from J, leaving 20 bases between them. In germline, CDR1 is MNHEY, CDR2 SVGAGI.

The chain uses TRBV5-1 and TRBJ1-4, with 10 bases fitting TRBD1. The CDR3 has 18 residues. CDR1 and CDR2 (germline): SGHRS, YFSETQ. Trimming removed 0 bases from V and 8 bases from J; junction bases left unmatched: 13. CDR3 protein: CASSLVPPGQGTEEKLFF. CDR3 DNA: TGCGCCAGCAGCTTGGTCCCACCGGGACAGGGGACGGAGGAAAAACTGTTTTTT.

The V gene is TRBV4-1, the J gene TRBJ2-1, with 9 bases identical to TRBD2. V was clipped by 1 base and J by 7 bases; unmatched bases: 8. CDR3 size: 16 residues. Germline V gene lookup returns CDR1 MGHRA and CDR2 YSYEKL. The CDR3: CASSQVGTSSWNEQFF. The CDR3 DNA reads as TGCGCCAGCAGCCAAGTCGGGACTAGCAGTTGGAATGAGCAGTTCTTC.

This CDR3 is CASSLQWNQPQHF. The DNA for the CDR3 is TGTGCCAGCAGCTTACAATGGAATCAGCCCCAGCATTTT. The J gene is TRBJ1-5, the V gene TRBV11-1; D unclear. V lost 2 bases, J lost 4 bases, and 6 bases lay in between. The CDR3 contains 13 residues. Germline loops: CDR1 SGHAT, CDR2 FQDESV (reference sequence).

The V gene is TRBV11-2, the J gene TRBJ2-3, with D perhaps matching TRBD2 (7 bases). The CDR3 runs to 16 residues. The germline V and J ends were trimmed by 5 bases and 1 base, with 16 bases remaining between them. Germline CDR1 and CDR2: SGHAT and FQNNGV. For the CDR3, the DNA is TGTGCCAGCAGCAACTACACAGGGAGGGGCACAGATACGCAGTATTTT. Its protein product is CASSNYTGRGTDTQYF. Full variable domain (outside the CDR3, taken from reference TRBV11-2 and TRBJ2-3): EAGVAQSPRYKIIEKRQSVAFWCNPISGHATLYWYQQILGQGPKLLIQFQNNGVVDDSQLPKDRFSAERLKGVDSTLKIQPAKLEDSAVYLCASSNYTGRGTDTQYFGPGTRLTVL.

The V gene is TRBV3-1 (or the pseudogene TRBV3-2), the J gene TRBJ2-7; a weak D match, TRBD2 (6 bases). This CDR3 is built from 14 residues. Germline V gene data show CDR1 as LGHDT and CDR2 as YNNKEL (reference sequence). V shed 6 bases and J shed 5 bases, with 17 bases lying between them. CDR3: CASSLSGAKDEQYF. As DNA, the CDR3 is TGTGCCAGCAGTTTGTCGGGAGCCAAGGACGAGCAGTACTTC.

The CDR3 DNA reads TGTGCCAGCAGTCTAGGGGCAGGGCTTCAGCCCCAGCATTTT. Translation gives CASSLGAGLQPQHF. The chain joins TRBV6-5 to TRBJ1-5, with TRBD1 as a possible D gene (5 bases). The germline V and J ends were trimmed by 5 bases and 6 bases, with 14 bases remaining between them. Germline V gene lookup returns CDR1 MNHEY and CDR2 SVGAGI. The CDR3 totals 14 residues.

The table lists this clone with a count of one. This rearrangement joins TRBV10-3 to TRBJ2-7, with 11 bases aligning to TRBD1. Trimming cost V 7 bases and J 6 bases; bases outside gene matches: 8. Germline CDR1 and CDR2: ENHRY and SYGVKD. CDR3 length: 14 residues. CDR3 DNA: TGTGCCATCACCCCGGGACAGGGGGACCGCGAGCAGTACTTC. Translated: CAITPGQGDREQYF.

A single count supports this clone. The genes are TRBV15 and TRBJ2-2; 7 nucleotides align to TRBD2. The germline gives CDR1 LNHNV, CDR2 YYDKDF (reference sequence). This CDR3 has 17 residues. J was trimmed by 5 bases and V by 8 bases; bases with no gene match: 17. Written as DNA, the CDR3 is TGTGCCACCCTACAAAAGAGAAGCGGGAAAGAAACCGGGGAGCTGTTTTTT. The encoded protein is CATLQKRSGKETGELFF.